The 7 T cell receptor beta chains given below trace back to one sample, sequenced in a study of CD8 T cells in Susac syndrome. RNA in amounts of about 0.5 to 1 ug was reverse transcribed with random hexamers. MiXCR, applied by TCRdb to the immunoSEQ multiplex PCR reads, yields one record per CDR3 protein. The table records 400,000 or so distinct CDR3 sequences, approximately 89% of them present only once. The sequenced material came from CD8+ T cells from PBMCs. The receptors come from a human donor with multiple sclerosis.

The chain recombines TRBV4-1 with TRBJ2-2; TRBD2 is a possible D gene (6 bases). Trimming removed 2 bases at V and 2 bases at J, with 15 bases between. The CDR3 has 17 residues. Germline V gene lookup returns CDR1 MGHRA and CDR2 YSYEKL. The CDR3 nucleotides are TGCGCCAGCAGCCAAATAGTAGCGGATAGAAACACCGGGGAGCTGTTTTTT. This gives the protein CASSQIVADRNTGELFF.

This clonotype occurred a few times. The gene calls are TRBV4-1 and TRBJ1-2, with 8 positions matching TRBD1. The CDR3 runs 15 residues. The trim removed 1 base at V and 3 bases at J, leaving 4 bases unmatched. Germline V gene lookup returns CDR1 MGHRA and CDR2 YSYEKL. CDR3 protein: CASSQGGTGHYGYTF. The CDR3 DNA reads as TGCGCCAGCAGCCAAGGCGGGACAGGACACTATGGCTACACCTTC.

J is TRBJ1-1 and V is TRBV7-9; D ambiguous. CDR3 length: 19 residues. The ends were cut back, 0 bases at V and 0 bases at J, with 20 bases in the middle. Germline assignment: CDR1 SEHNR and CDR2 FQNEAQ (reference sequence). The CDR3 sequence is CASSLALVAQATLNTEAFF. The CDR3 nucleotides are TGTGCCAGCAGCTTAGCGCTAGTCGCGCAGGCGACCCTGAACACTGAAGCTTTCTTT.

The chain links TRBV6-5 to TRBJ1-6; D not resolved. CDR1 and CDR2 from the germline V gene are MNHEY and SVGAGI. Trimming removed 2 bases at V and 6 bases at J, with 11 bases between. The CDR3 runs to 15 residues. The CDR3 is CASSYTLLSNSPLHF. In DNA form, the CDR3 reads TGTGCCAGCAGTTACACCTTATTGAGTAATTCACCCCTCCACTTT.

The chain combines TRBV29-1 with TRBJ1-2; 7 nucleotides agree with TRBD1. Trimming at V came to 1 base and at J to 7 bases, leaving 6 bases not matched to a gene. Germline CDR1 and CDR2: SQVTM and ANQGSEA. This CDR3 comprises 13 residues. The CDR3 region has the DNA TGCAGCGTTGAAGCGACAGGGACGTTTGGCTACACCTTC. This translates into CSVEATGTFGYTF.

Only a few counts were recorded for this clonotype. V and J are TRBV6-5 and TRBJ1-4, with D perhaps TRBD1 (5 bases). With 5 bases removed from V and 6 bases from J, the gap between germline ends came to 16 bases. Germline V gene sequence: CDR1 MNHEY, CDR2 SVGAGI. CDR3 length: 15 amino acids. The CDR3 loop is CASSAQGRRDEKLFF. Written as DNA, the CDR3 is TGTGCCAGCAGTGCCCAGGGTCGGAGGGATGAAAAACTGTTTTTT.

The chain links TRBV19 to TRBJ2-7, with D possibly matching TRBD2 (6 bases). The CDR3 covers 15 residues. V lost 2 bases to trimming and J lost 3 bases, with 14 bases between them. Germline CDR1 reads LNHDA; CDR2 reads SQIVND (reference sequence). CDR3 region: CASSIRKADYYEQYF. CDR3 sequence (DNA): TGTGCCAGTAGTATAAGAAAGGCGGACTACTACGAGCAGTACTTC.